The 16 T cell receptor beta chains in this list originate from one sample, sequenced in a study of blood T cell repertoires in COVID-19. Measured with immunoSEQ multiplex PCR; TCRdb has only the in-frame clones, and not every one. The data show approximately 230,000 clones, roughly 79% seen once. The sample was PBMCs or T cells enriched from blood (not recorded which). The origin of the receptors is a man between 40 and 49 years old who had recovered from COVID-19.

The chain combines TRBV19 with TRBJ2-3, with 9 positions matching TRBD1. Germline lookup yields CDR1 LNHDA and CDR2 SQIVND (reference sequence). Trimming removed 9 bases from V and 1 base from J; junction bases left unmatched: 8. The CDR3 covers 15 residues. CDR3 DNA sequence: TGTGCCAGCATCCCAGGACAGGGGCGCACAGATACGCAGTATTTT. Amino acids: CASIPGQGRTDTQYF.

There are a few counts of this clone. V and J are TRBV3-1 (or the pseudogene TRBV3-2) and TRBJ2-7; 9 bases are a match to TRBD1. The J segment lost 9 bases and the V segment lost 5 bases, leaving 2 bases of the junction unmatched. Germline V CDR1 and CDR2: LGHDT, YNNKEL (reference sequence). CDR3 size: 11 residues. In nucleotides, the CDR3 is TGTGCCAGCAGCACAGGGGGCTGGCAGTACTTC. It yields the protein CASSTGGWQYF.

The chain employs TRBV7-2 and TRBJ2-5; TRBD1 agrees at 11 bases. CDR1 and CDR2 from the germline V gene are SGHTA and FQGNSA. The V and J ends lost 5 bases and 4 bases, in that order; junction bases with no gene match: 3. The CDR3 loop spans 14 amino acids. This chain's CDR3 is CASSRDRGGETQYF. As DNA, the CDR3 is TGTGCCAGCAGCCGGGACAGGGGGGGAGAGACCCAGTACTTC.

This CDR3 reads CASSQDLSQPQHF. DNA of the CDR3: TGCGCCAGCAGCCAAGATCTATCCCAGCCCCAGCATTTT. V is TRBV4-3 and J is TRBJ1-5; D is undetermined. CDR1 and CDR2 (germline): LGHNA, YSLEER. This CDR3 is 13 amino acids long. With 0 bases removed from V and 7 bases from J, the gap between germline ends came to 7 bases.

The sample holds a few counts of this clone. The chain carries TRBV2 and TRBJ1-2; 7 bases are a match to TRBD1. V dropped 6 bases and J dropped 1; count of bases not matched to a gene: 5. Germline CDR1 is SNHLY and CDR2 is FYNNEI. CDR3 size: 14 residues. The CDR3, as DNA: TGTGCCAGCAGGGGGACAGTACTTAACTATGGCTACACCTTC. This gives the protein CASRGTVLNYGYTF.

V and J are TRBV7-9 and TRBJ1-6, with D tentatively TRBD1 (5 bases). V lost 6 bases and J lost 9, with 15 bases in between. The germline CDR1 and CDR2 sequences are SEHNR and FQNEAQ (reference sequence). The CDR3 is 14 amino acids. In DNA form, the CDR3 reads TGTGCCAGCAGTTGGACCAGGGTAGCTTCACCCCTCCACTTT. Its translation is CASSWTRVASPLHF.

The chain combines TRBV6-5 with TRBJ1-1; TRBD1 matches 9 bases. There are 15 residues in the CDR3. The germline gives CDR1 MNHEY, CDR2 SVGAGI. Trimming removed 8 bases from V and 4 bases from J; junction bases left unmatched: 11. This chain's CDR3 is CASHFGGTGFTEAFF. In DNA, the CDR3 is TGTGCCAGCCATTTTGGCGGGACAGGGTTCACTGAAGCTTTCTTT.

The rearrangement uses TRBV2 and TRBJ1-3; unclear D gene. V lost 4 bases, J lost 0 bases, and 7 bases lay in between. Germline loops: CDR1 SNHLY, CDR2 FYNNEI. The CDR3 is 14 residues long. The CDR3 spells CASSGGTSGNTIYF. The CDR3 DNA sequence: TGTGCCAGCAGTGGAGGAACCTCTGGAAACACCATATATTTT.

The chain combines TRBV19 with TRBJ2-5, with a possible D match to TRBD1 (6 bases). V was pared by 4 bases and J by 5 bases, with 17 bases between. CDR3 length equals 15 residues. Germline V gene sequence: CDR1 LNHDA, CDR2 SQIVND (reference sequence). The CDR3 reads CASSNPTGLRETQYF. The CDR3 region has the DNA TGTGCCAGTAGTAACCCGACAGGCCTCAGGGAGACCCAGTACTTC.

The genes are TRBV3-1 (or the pseudogene TRBV3-2) and TRBJ1-1; possible D gene TRBD1, 6 bases. This CDR3 comprises 15 residues. The germline V gene has CDR1 LGHDT and CDR2 YNNKEL (reference sequence). V shed 4 bases and J shed 3 bases, with 15 bases lying between them. The CDR3 DNA sequence: TGTGCCAGCAGCCGCAGGGGATTCGGGGACACTGAAGCTTTCTTT. Protein: CASSRRGFGDTEAFF.

V is TRBV27 and J is TRBJ2-3, with 10 nucleotides matching TRBD1. Germline values: CDR1 MNHEY, CDR2 SMNVEV (reference sequence). This CDR3 is built from 15 residues. V dropped 7 bases and J dropped 1; count of bases not matched to a gene: 5. The CDR3: CASKRGTGGTDTQYF. DNA of the CDR3: TGTGCCAGCAAAAGAGGGACAGGGGGCACAGATACGCAGTATTTT.

For the CDR3, the DNA is TGTGCCAGCAGCTTAACGGGAACGGGGGGCTATGGCTACACCTTC. Its protein is CASSLTGTGGYGYTF. The chain carries TRBV7-3 and TRBJ1-2, with D possibly matching TRBD1 (5 bases). Germline V CDR1 and CDR2: SGHTA, FQGTGA. The CDR3 has 15 residues. The V end was cut by 0 bases, the J end by 4 bases, with 12 bases between.

The chain couples TRBV7-3 to TRBJ2-2; possibly TRBD1 for D (5 bases). The length of the CDR3 is 14 residues. V shed 6 bases and J shed 7 bases, with 15 bases lying between them. Germline V gives CDR1 SGHTA, CDR2 FQGTGA. The CDR3 sequence is CASRTVRSDGELFF. DNA for the CDR3: TGTGCCAGCAGGACAGTCAGGAGTGACGGGGAGCTGTTTTTT.

The V call is TRBV4-2, the J call TRBJ1-2; 8 nucleotides align to TRBD1. The CDR3 is 17 amino acids. V shed 0 bases and J 8 bases; nucleotides not matched to a gene: 14. The germline V gene encodes CDR1 LGHNA and CDR2 YNFKEQ. Here the CDR3 reads CASSQEIGQGASRGYTF. The CDR3, as DNA: TGTGCCAGCAGCCAAGAAATAGGGCAGGGGGCTTCGAGGGGCTACACCTTC.

The rearrangement joins TRBV5-1 to TRBJ2-3; 10 nucleotides align to TRBD2. Germline CDR1 reads SGHRS; CDR2 reads YFSETQ. V lost 4 bases and J lost 0; bases outside the gene matches: 8. This CDR3 has 17 amino acids. CDR3 residues: CASSTGTSAHSTDTQYF. In DNA form, the CDR3 reads TGCGCCAGCAGCACCGGGACTAGCGCACACAGCACAGATACGCAGTATTTT. The full variable domain, in which reference TRBV5-1 and TRBJ2-3 provide the parts outside the CDR3, is KAGVTQTPRYLIKTRGQQVTLSCSPISGHRSVSWYQQTPGQGLQFLFEYFSETQRNKGNFPGRFSGRQFSNSRSEMNVSTLELGDSALYLCASSTGTSAHSTDTQYFGPGTRLTVL.

This clone appeared a few times. The chain is built from TRBV24-1 and TRBJ2-1, with TRBD1 identical over 9 bases. J was trimmed by 2 bases and V by 4 bases; bases with no gene match: 5. Per germline, CDR1 KGHDR and CDR2 SFDVKD. CDR3 length: 16 amino acids. The CDR3 DNA is TGTGCCACCAGTGACTCGGGACAGGGAACCTACAATGAGCAGTTCTTC. Amino acids: CATSDSGQGTYNEQFF.